The clone carrying this TCR beta chain was seen many times. Time point denoted: before trial treatment. This entry comes from a study of low-dose radiotherapy and immunotherapy resistance in tumors. Study details: The study delivered 0.5 Gy per fraction every 2 weeks to Cohort 1, totaling 6.5 Gy. Ipilimumab 1 mg/kg every six weeks, together with nivolumab 240 mg every two weeks, was given intravenously to patients.

Both TCRalpha and TCRbeta chains were reverse transcribed with V-gene-specific primers. A roughly 20-cycle PCR with a constant-region primer and V-primer adapter amplified TCRs. The mRNA which had been isolated was amplified by in vitro transcription. Each CDR3 protein gets one entry after TCRdb re-called the reads with MiXCR. The sample lists 54,000 or so distinct CDR3 sequences, 25% occurring once. In germline, CDR1 is MDHEN, CDR2 SYDVKM. CDR3 length: 15 residues. Trimming left V 8 bases short and J 5 bases short, with 18 bases between. The chain joins TRBV28 to TRBJ2-2, with D possibly matching TRBD1 (6 bases). The sequence was obtained from a male donor with prostate cancer. The material was PBMCs, obtained before treatment. The CDR3 reads CASQRDRWGTGELFF. Here the CDR3 DNA reads TGTGCCAGCCAACGCGACAGGTGGGGAACCGGGGAGCTGTTTTTT.